The 18 T cell receptor beta chains below come from one sample, sequenced in a study of shared clonotypes between healthy human individuals. The method was immunoSEQ multiplex PCR; TCRdb's version includes in-frame clones alone and lacks a portion of them. The sample lists approximately 2.5 million clones; 90% to 95% were seen once. Sequences were obtained from naive CD4+ T cells from PBMCs. The subset: CD45RA+ positively selected. These receptors were collected from a man younger than 35 in good health. Some clones in this sample may be carry-over from other donors' samples.

V usage is TRBV9 and J usage is TRBJ1-2; D may be TRBD1 (6 bases). Per the germline V gene, CDR1 is SGDLS and CDR2 is YYNGEE. V was clipped by 4 bases and J by 4 bases, with 17 bases between them. The CDR3 totals 15 residues. In DNA, the CDR3 is TGTGCCAGCAGCAAGGGGGGACACCAGCTCTATGGCTACACCTTC. It yields the protein CASSKGGHQLYGYTF.

This clone has a handful of counts. Other nucleotide sequences in the sample specify the same CDR3. The chain recombines TRBV10-3 with TRBJ1-1; TRBD1 might be the D (5 bases). The V gene's germline CDR1 is ENHRY and CDR2 SYGVKD. The V and J ends lost 2 bases and 4 bases respectively, with 8 bases between them. The CDR3 extends over 13 amino acids. CDR3 protein: CAISERGGTEAFF. The CDR3, as DNA: TGTGCCATCAGTGAGAGGGGCGGCACTGAAGCTTTCTTT.

The rearrangement links TRBV30 to TRBJ1-5; D might be TRBD1 (5 bases). CDR3 length equals 16 residues. V lost 0 bases and J lost 2, with 14 bases in between. Germline V gene sequence: CDR1 GTSNPN, CDR2 SVGIG (reference sequence). For the CDR3, the DNA is TGTGCCTGGAGTGTGAGGGGTTCGGGACGCAATCAGCCCCAGCATTTT. Translated: CAWSVRGSGRNQPQHF.

The chain uses TRBV11-2 and TRBJ2-4; 12 bases line up with TRBD2. The germline V gene encodes CDR1 SGHAT and CDR2 FQNNGV. V trimming: 5 bases; J trimming: 6 bases; junction bases outside the gene matches: 8. This CDR3 is 16 amino acids long. In DNA, the CDR3 is TGTGCCAGCAGCCCAAGACTAGCGGGAGTCCGAAACATTCAGTACTTC. Translated, it gives CASSPRLAGVRNIQYF.

V and J are TRBV9 and TRBJ2-1, with TRBD2 as a possible D gene (5 bases). Germline V gene sequence: CDR1 SGDLS, CDR2 YYNGEE. This CDR3 contains 16 residues. Trimming stripped 6 bases from V and 0 bases from J, with 16 bases between. The CDR3 loop reads CASTAGGPSSYNEQFF. The CDR3 nucleotides are TGTGCCAGCACGGCGGGCGGACCAAGCTCCTACAATGAGCAGTTCTTC.

The rearrangement uses TRBV7-3 and TRBJ2-1; 12 bases align to TRBD2. Per germline, CDR1 SGHTA and CDR2 FQGTGA. The CDR3 covers 14 residues. Trimming cost V 3 bases and J 9 bases; bases outside gene matches: 3. CDR3 residues: CASSFLAGGAEQFF. The CDR3 DNA sequence: TGTGCCAGCAGCTTCCTAGCGGGAGGGGCTGAGCAGTTCTTC.

V gene TRBV7-8 combines with J gene TRBJ2-3, with 10 bases aligning to TRBD2. V was clipped by 2 bases and J by 2 bases; unmatched bases: 10. Germline lookup yields CDR1 SGHVS and CDR2 FQNEAQ. CDR3 length: 18 amino acids. The CDR3 DNA reads as TGTGCCAGCAGCTTAAATATCGGGCTAGCGGGAGACACAGATACGCAGTATTTT. Translating gives CASSLNIGLAGDTDTQYF. The variable domain in full, with the rest retrieved from reference TRBV7-8 and TRBJ2-3, is GAGVSQSPRYKVAKRGQDVALRCDPISGHVSLFWYQQALGQGPEFLTYFQNEAQLDKSGLPSDRFFAERPEGSVSTLKIQRTQQEDSAVYLCASSLNIGLAGDTDTQYFGPGTRLTVL.

V usage is TRBV5-1 and J usage is TRBJ2-1; 11 nucleotides agree with TRBD2. CDR1 is SGHRS and CDR2 is YFSETQ in the germline V gene. This CDR3 is built from 17 residues. The J segment lost 2 bases and the V segment lost 4 bases, leaving 8 bases of the junction unmatched. The CDR3 sequence: CASSSGLAGLAYNEQFF. The CDR3 coding sequence is TGCGCCAGCAGCAGCGGACTAGCGGGTCTCGCCTACAATGAGCAGTTCTTC.

This clone was found once. J is TRBJ1-5 and V is TRBV6-5; no firm D call. CDR3 length: 12 amino acids. Trimming left V 8 bases short and J 7 bases short, with 12 bases between. Germline V gene sequence: CDR1 MNHEY, CDR2 SVGAGI. The CDR3 here is CASQSLGQPQHF. CDR3 in DNA: TGTGCCAGCCAAAGCCTTGGCCAGCCCCAGCATTTT.

The CDR3 coding sequence is TGTGCCAGCAGCTCGCAGGGTTATAGCAATCAGCCCCAGCATTTT. Amino acid sequence: CASSSQGYSNQPQHF. V and J are TRBV7-2 and TRBJ1-5, with D perhaps matching TRBD1 (5 bases). The germline gives CDR1 SGHTA, CDR2 FQGNSA. Trimming took 4 bases from V and 0 from J, leaving 10 bases between them. The CDR3 has 15 residues.

The chain recombines TRBV10-3 with TRBJ2-5, with D maybe TRBD1 (5 bases). Germline assignment: CDR1 ENHRY and CDR2 SYGVKD. The CDR3 sequence is 15 residues long. V lost 2 bases and J 2 bases, leaving 12 bases between the germline ends. This chain's CDR3 is CAISEPRGRQETQYF. In DNA form, the CDR3 reads TGTGCCATCAGTGAGCCTAGGGGAAGACAAGAGACCCAGTACTTC.

The rearrangement uses TRBV29-1 and TRBJ2-1; the D gene is possibly TRBD2 (5 bases). The germline V gene encodes CDR1 SQVTM and CDR2 ANQGSEA. With 1 base removed from V and 0 bases from J, the gap between germline ends came to 7 bases. The CDR3 contains 14 residues. The CDR3 region has the DNA TGCAGCGTTGAAGTTGGACTCTCCTACAATGAGCAGTTCTTC. Residues: CSVEVGLSYNEQFF.

This sequence joins TRBV6-5 and TRBJ1-3, with D unresolved. Germline V gene data show CDR1 as MNHEY and CDR2 as SVGAGI. Trimming pared 5 bases from V and 2 bases from J, leaving 7 bases between. The CDR3 spans 13 residues. The CDR3 sequence: CASSETAGNTIYF. CDR3 DNA sequence: TGTGCCAGCAGTGAAACGGCTGGAAACACCATATATTTT.

V usage is TRBV14 and J usage is TRBJ2-3; 8 bases map to TRBD2. The V segment lost 2 bases and the J segment 6 bases; nucleotides outside the gene matches: 13. Germline-derived CDR1 and CDR2 are SGHDN and FVKESK. CDR3 length equals 17 residues. CDR3 amino acids: CASSQRGGRQRWDTQYF. Here the CDR3 DNA reads TGTGCCAGCAGCCAACGGGGCGGGAGGCAACGTTGGGATACGCAGTATTTT.

The chain carries TRBV19 and TRBJ1-1; D not resolved. The germline V gene has CDR1 LNHDA and CDR2 SQIVND (reference sequence). This CDR3 comprises 13 residues. The V and J ends lost 4 bases and 7 bases respectively, with 13 bases between them. As DNA, the CDR3 is TGTGCCAGTAGTAGTTCCTCCACCGATGAAGCTTTCTTT. Amino acids: CASSSSSTDEAFF.

The CDR3 DNA follows: TGTGCCAGCAGTCTCGGACTACACACAGATACGCAGTATTTT. Protein: CASSLGLHTDTQYF. The chain is built from TRBV9 and TRBJ2-3; D possibly corresponds to TRBD2 (6 bases). The V gene's germline CDR1 is SGDLS and CDR2 YYNGEE. The V end lost 5 bases, the J end lost 2 bases, and 12 bases lay between the germline ends. CDR3 length: 14 residues.

The count of this clone is one. This sequence joins TRBV6-5 and TRBJ1-1, with a tentative D call TRBD1 (5 bases). Germline CDR1 is MNHEY and CDR2 is SVGAGI. The CDR3 extends over 14 amino acids. V dropped 8 bases and J dropped 1 base, with 14 bases sitting between them. The CDR3 here is CASLLGPKNTEAFF. CDR3 DNA: TGTGCCAGCTTGTTGGGGCCTAAGAACACTGAAGCTTTCTTT.

V and J are TRBV4-2 and TRBJ2-1; 7 positions agree with TRBD2. Germline V CDR1 and CDR2: LGHNA, YNFKEQ. The CDR3 extends over 16 amino acids. V shed 0 bases, J shed 7 bases, and the junction held 9 bases outside the gene matches. This chain's CDR3 is CASSQEVPGRQNEQFF. CDR3 DNA: TGTGCCAGCAGCCAAGAGGTCCCCGGGAGGCAGAATGAGCAGTTCTTC.